This T cell receptor beta chain is drawn from a study of cytomegalovirus exposure and HLA in healthy donors. Study overall: Approximately 190 million T cells yielded roughly 120 million unique TCR beta sequences in earlier analysis. Findings and limits, study-wide: V- and J-gene trimming of TCR beta was linked (in a later analysis) to a missense DCLRE1C variant. Listed as cytomegalovirus-associated were 150 or so TCR beta chains. Sequencing likely generated an artifact that appeared as a cluster of highly shared sequence variants.

Researchers ran the PCR with 60 Vbeta and 13 Jbeta primers. The assay was immunoSEQ multiplex PCR, and TCRdb's table has in-frame clones only and misses some. This sample has about 85,000 clones, with approximately 80% found just once. CDR3 length: 15 residues. Germline-derived CDR1 and CDR2 are SNHLY and FYNNEI. Trimming removed 5 bases from V and 1 base from J; junction bases left unmatched: 5. As for this clone: Antigen specificity is unknown.

The sample consisted of PBMCs. The TCR comes from a woman between 50 and 59 years old in good health and CMV-seropositive. This chain links TRBV2 with TRBJ1-5; 7 positions agree with TRBD1. In DNA form, the CDR3 reads TGTGCCAGCAGTCGACAGGGCGGAAGCAATCAGCCCCAGCATTTT. Protein: CASSRQGGSNQPQHF.